The 22 T cell receptor beta chains below come from one sample, sequenced in a study. MiXCR, run by TCRdb on the 5' RACE reads, gives a single entry per CDR3 protein. Altogether 30,000 or so distinct CDR3 sequences are present, about a quarter being singletons, with the ten largest covering under 3%. Cells sorted as Tregs were CD4+, CD25+ and CD127-/low. Sequencing was performed on tumor-infiltrating Tregs sorted from the breast tumor. The origin of the receptors is a female donor with breast cancer.

The V gene is TRBV6-6, the J gene TRBJ1-5; 7 bases line up with TRBD1. Germline V gene sequence: CDR1 MNHNY, CDR2 SVGAGI (reference sequence). V dropped 8 bases and J dropped 2; count of bases not matched to a gene: 6. CDR3 length: 14 amino acids. The CDR3 nucleotides are TGTGCCAGCGTCGACAGGGTGGGCAATCAGCCCCAGCATTTT. It codes for CASVDRVGNQPQHF.

By share, this clonotype counts as medium-sized. The rearrangement uses TRBV20-1 and TRBJ1-2; 7 bases are a match to TRBD1. The CDR3 consists of 13 residues. Trimming cost V 4 bases and J 6 bases; bases outside gene matches: 8. The germline gives CDR1 DFQATT, CDR2 SNEGSKA (reference sequence). The CDR3 region is CSAIRQGHDGYTF. The CDR3, as DNA: TGCAGTGCTATTAGACAGGGACATGATGGCTACACCTTC.

V and J are TRBV15 and TRBJ2-1; D is perhaps TRBD1 or TRBD2 (6 bases each). The CDR3 runs 15 residues. Trimming removed 1 base from V and 7 bases from J, with 14 bases in between. Looked up from germline, CDR1 is LNHNV and CDR2 is YYDKDF (reference sequence). The CDR3 here is CATSRVGTRGNEQFF. The CDR3 coding sequence is TGTGCCACCAGCAGAGTAGGGACACGGGGGAATGAGCAGTTCTTC.

This clonotype was counted a few times. A much bigger clone sits one base away, suggesting this may be a read error. This sequence joins TRBV5-1 and TRBJ1-2, with 9 bases that match TRBD1. V was pared by 3 bases and J by 7 bases, with 7 bases of the junction left unmatched. This CDR3 comprises 14 residues. In germline, CDR1 is SGHRS, CDR2 YFSETQ. The CDR3 here is CASSSGDRACGYTF. The CDR3 DNA sequence: TGCGCCAGCAGCTCGGGGGACAGGGCCTGTGGCTACACCTTC.

On this clonotype itself: Just one base apart from a much larger clone, this may be a read error. The rearrangement joins TRBV7-9 to TRBJ2-7; a weak D match, TRBD1 (6 bases). The germline V gene has CDR1 SEHNR and CDR2 FQNEAQ (reference sequence). V lost 2 bases and J 2 bases, leaving 7 bases between the germline ends. The CDR3 totals 13 residues. CDR3 amino acids: CASSLTGTYEQYF. The CDR3 nucleotides are TGTGCCAGCAGCTTAACAGGGACCTACGAGCAGTACTTC.

This clonotype was observed at least ten times. The chain carries TRBV7-9 and TRBJ1-3; D gene unclear. The CDR3 is 17 residues long. Germline V gene sequence: CDR1 SEHNR, CDR2 FQNEAQ (reference sequence). V lost 5 bases and J 0 bases, leaving 17 bases between the germline ends. The CDR3 sequence: CASSAASGSTSGNTIYF. The CDR3 nucleotides are TGTGCCAGCAGCGCAGCATCAGGTTCCACCTCTGGAAACACCATATATTTT.

This clonotype was seen more than once but under ten times. The V call is TRBV2, the J call TRBJ2-1, with TRBD2 as a possible D gene (6 bases). Trimming removed 4 bases at V and 1 base at J, with 8 bases between. Germline CDR1 is SNHLY and CDR2 is FYNNEI. The CDR3 runs to 14 residues. The CDR3 nucleotides are TGTGCCAGCAGTGTAGCGGATTCCTACAATGAGCAGTTCTTC. Its protein product is CASSVADSYNEQFF.

On this clonotype: Since a much larger clone is just one base distant, this may be a read error. The V gene is TRBV9, the J gene TRBJ2-5; 7 bases align to TRBD2. The CDR3 is made up of 15 amino acids. Germline CDR1 is SGDLS and CDR2 is YYNGEE. CDR3 DNA sequence: TGTGCCAGCAGCGTAGGAGCGGGGAGGGCAGAGACCCAGTGCTTC. It encodes CASSVGAGRAETQCF.

The chain recombines TRBV20-1 with TRBJ2-5; no firm D call. The CDR3 has 14 residues. In germline, CDR1 is DFQATT, CDR2 SNEGSKA (reference sequence). V lost 0 bases and J 5 bases, leaving 13 bases between the germline ends. CDR3 bases: TGCAGTGCTAGAGACCGAGGACGAAGGGAGACCCAGTACTTC. It specifies CSARDRGRRETQYF.

A word on this clonotype: A much larger clone lies a single base off, so this may be a read error. The rearrangement joins TRBV25-1 to TRBJ2-1, with 14 bases fitting TRBD2. CDR3 length: 17 residues. The V gene's germline CDR1 is MGHDK and CDR2 SYGVNS. The CDR3 DNA is TGTGCCAGCAGTGACCCGGGACTAGCGGGAGTTAGGAATGGGCAGTTCTTC. It translates to CASSDPGLAGVRNGQFF.

This clonotype occurred once. Here the CDR3 reads CASGGGRSNQPQHF. The CDR3 DNA follows: TGTGCCAGCGGAGGGGGGAGAAGCAATCAGCCCCAGCATTTT. The chain couples TRBV12-3 or TRBV12-4 to TRBJ1-5; TRBD1 is a possible D gene (6 bases). The ends were cut back, 8 bases at V and 1 base at J, with 12 bases in the middle. The CDR3 sequence is 14 residues long.

In its sample, this clonotype is medium-sized. As DNA, the CDR3 is TGTGCCAGCAGAGAGAGGGTCCGGGCTGGCTACACCTTC. Encoded protein: CASRERVRAGYTF. This sequence joins TRBV6-5 and TRBJ1-2; no firm D call. V lost 6 bases to trimming and J lost 7 bases, with 15 bases between them. CDR3 length: 13 residues. CDR1 is MNHEY, CDR2 SVGAGI, per germline.

This clonotype was seen a few times. The rearrangement uses TRBV6-5 and TRBJ2-1; D possibly corresponds to TRBD1 (6 bases). Germline V gene lookup returns CDR1 MNHEY and CDR2 SVGAGI. The V gene lost 5 bases and the J gene lost 8 bases, with 13 bases spanning the gap. The CDR3 runs to 13 residues. The CDR3 loop is CASSPSGGDEQFF. CDR3 bases: TGTGCCAGCAGTCCCTCTGGGGGCGATGAGCAGTTCTTC.

This clonotype has ten or more counts. The rearrangement uses TRBV3-1 and TRBJ2-7, with D possibly being TRBD1 (5 bases). The CDR3 runs 14 residues. Germline CDR1 LGHDT, CDR2 YNNKEL (reference sequence). The V gene lost 2 bases and the J gene lost 0 bases, with 8 bases spanning the gap. The CDR3 sequence is CASSQFQGSYEQYF. In DNA, the CDR3 is TGTGCCAGCAGCCAATTTCAGGGCTCCTACGAGCAGTACTTC.

The chain is built from TRBV20-1 and TRBJ2-7; 7 bases are shared with TRBD1. Trimming removed 5 bases from V and 3 bases from J; junction bases left unmatched: 4. This CDR3 has 12 residues. CDR1 and CDR2 from the germline V gene are DFQATT and SNEGSKA (reference sequence). Here the CDR3 DNA reads TGCAGTGCTGCCCGGGACAGCTACGAGCAGTACTTC. Amino acids: CSAARDSYEQYF.

This clonotype was found a few times. The rearrangement links TRBV28 to TRBJ1-1, with a tentative D call TRBD1 (5 bases). Germline lookup yields CDR1 MDHEN and CDR2 SYDVKM. The V and J ends lost 2 bases and 4 bases respectively, with 14 bases between them. The CDR3 is 15 amino acids. CDR3 nucleotides: TGTGCCAGCAGTTTAGGGGGATCGAGCGGCACTGAAGCTTTCTTT. The encoded protein is CASSLGGSSGTEAFF. Filled out from reference TRBV28 and TRBJ1-1, the complete variable domain reads DVKVTQSSRYLVKRTGEKVFLECVQDMDHENMFWYRQDPGLGLRLIYFSYDVKMKEKGDIPEGYSVSREKKERFSLILESASTNQTSMYLCASSLGGSSGTEAFFGQGTRLTVV.

This clonotype has ten or more counts. The rearrangement links TRBV6-4 to TRBJ2-1, with D perhaps matching TRBD1 (6 bases). Germline lookup yields CDR1 MRHNA and CDR2 SNTAGT. The CDR3 is 12 residues long. Trimming pared 2 bases from V and 10 bases from J, leaving 9 bases between. CDR3 in amino acids: CASSDGQLEQFF. CDR3 bases: TGTGCCAGCAGTGACGGACAGTTGGAGCAGTTCTTC.

This clonotype has at least ten counts. The chain joins TRBV24-1 to TRBJ2-2; D is uncertain. The CDR3 covers 14 residues. The V end was cut by 5 bases, the J end by 0 bases, with 6 bases between. Germline V lookup: CDR1 KGHDR, CDR2 SFDVKD. The CDR3 DNA reads as TGTGCCACCAGTGCCAGACCGAACACCGGGGAGCTGTTTTTT. Its translation is CATSARPNTGELFF.

This clonotype was observed a handful of times. A much larger clonotype is one base distant, so this may be a read error. The chain has TRBV7-9 and TRBJ1-5, with a tentative D call TRBD1 (5 bases). CDR1 SEHNR and CDR2 FQNEAQ come from the germline V gene (reference sequence). The V and J ends lost 1 base and 5 bases respectively, with 6 bases between them. The CDR3 extends over 13 amino acids. CDR3 protein: CASSLGGDQPQHF. The CDR3 nucleotides are TGTGCCAGCAGCTTAGGAGGGGATCAGCCCCAGCATTTT. The full variable domain, with the rest looked up from reference TRBV7-9 and TRBJ1-5, is DTGVSQNPRHKITKRGQNVTFRCDPISEHNRLYWYRQTLGQGPEFLTYFQNEAQLEKSRLLSDRFSAERPKGSFSTLEIQRTEQGDSAMYLCASSLGGDQPQHFGDGTRLSIL.

This clonotype was seen a handful of times. A much larger clone differs by one base, so this may be a read error. CDR3 in amino acids: CASSQEVQLASGEQLF. DNA of the CDR3: TGTGCCAGCAGCCAAGAGGTCCAACTAGCGTCGGGTGAGCAGCTCTTC. The chain is built from TRBV7-2 and TRBJ2-1, with 7 nucleotides matching TRBD2. This CDR3 spans 16 amino acids. CDR1 and CDR2 from the germline V gene are SGHTA and FQGNSA.

On this clonotype: With a much larger clone just one base away, this may be a read error. The chain employs TRBV12-3 or TRBV12-4 and TRBJ1-2; TRBD1 matches at 7 bases. V trimming: 4 bases; J trimming: 6 bases; junction bases outside the gene matches: 8. The CDR3 has 14 residues. The CDR3 nucleotides are TGTGCCAGCAGTTCGAGAGGACAGGCCCATGGCTACACCTTC. This gives the protein CASSSRGQAHGYTF.

This clonotype was detected only a few times. The chain couples TRBV19 to TRBJ1-3; no clear D. Trimming removed 6 bases at V and 5 bases at J, with 5 bases between. Germline loops: CDR1 LNHDA, CDR2 SQIVND (reference sequence). The CDR3 extends over 11 amino acids. CDR3 DNA: TGTGCCAGTAGCATCCGAAACACCATATATTTT. Translation gives CASSIRNTIYF. The full variable domain, in which reference TRBV19 and TRBJ1-3 provide the parts outside the CDR3, is DGGITQSPKYLFRKEGQNVTLSCEQNLNHDAMYWYRQDPGQGLRLIYYSQIVNDFQKGDIAEGYSVSREKKESFPLTVTSAQKNPTAFYLCASSIRNTIYFGEGSWLTVV.